A selection of T cell receptor beta chains follows, all from one sample in a study of beta chain features in type 1 diabetes. Here immunoSEQ multiplex PCR was the method, and the copy in TCRdb shows in-frame clones only, minus some. Of approximately 27,000 clones in the sample, 49% were seen once. The sequencing sample was made of stem cell memory CD4+ T cells from blood. All receptors come from a man under 40 with type 1 diabetes. CDR3s include the opening cysteine and the closing phenylalanine or tryptophan.

J: TRBJ2-5
V: TRBV10-3
CDR3: CAISERTGRTETQYF

J: TRBJ1-5
V: TRBV6-6
CDR3: CASSATSRGSNQPQHF

J: TRBJ2-3
V: TRBV7-9
CDR3: CASSLGQGNTDTQYF

J: TRBJ1-5
V: TRBV19
CDR3: CASSIGRSNQPQHF

J: TRBJ2-1
V: TRBV20-1
CDR3: CSADLGNEQFF

J: TRBJ2-2
V: TRBV7-2
CDR3: CASSPPTTGTGELFF

J: TRBJ1-3
V: TRBV19
CDR3: CASTRSGVSGNTIYF

J: TRBJ2-3
V: TRBV7-2
CDR3: CASTQTAGADTQYF

J: TRBJ2-5
V: TRBV4-1
CDR3: CASSQDPRRTQYF

J: TRBJ2-3
V: TRBV7-9
CDR3: CASSLSGSTDTQYF

J: TRBJ2-2
V: TRBV18
CDR3: CASSPGTKNTGELFF

J: TRBJ1-4
V: TRBV7-2
CDR3: CASRTGGATNEKLFF

J: TRBJ2-7
V: TRBV6-5
CDR3: CASSRVSAPEQYF

J: TRBJ2-3
V: TRBV7-6
CDR3: CASSSFSGTSGRGNNPDTQYF

J: TRBJ2-2
V: TRBV2
CDR3: CASTLDRGNTGELFF

J: TRBJ2-5
V: TRBV18
CDR3: CASSPQGQGQNQETQYF

J: TRBJ1-1
V: TRBV5-1
CDR3: CASSNTGGTEAFF

J: TRBJ2-3
V: TRBV7-9
CDR3: CASSLERGPDTQYF

J: TRBJ2-6
V: TRBV5-1
CDR3: CASSLEGRVVGANVLTF

J: TRBJ2-1
V: TRBV30
CDR3: CAWSVLAMGYNEQFF

J: TRBJ2-1
V: TRBV29-1
CDR3: CSVEIALYEQFF

J: TRBJ2-7
V: TRBV5-1
CDR3: CASSLGVAGAGEQYF

J: TRBJ2-1
V: TRBV7-8
CDR3: CASSLEEVNEQFF

J: TRBJ1-1
V: TRBV6-6
CDR3: CASRDSNEAFF

J: TRBJ2-7
V: TRBV6-5
CDR3: CASSYVQGHEQYF

J: TRBJ1-1
V: TRBV7-2
CDR3: CASSLTGATEAFF

J: TRBJ1-1
V: TRBV19
CDR3: CASSRRDRGLDTEAFF

J: TRBJ2-7
V: TRBV19
CDR3: CASSTSPGRGEQYF

J: TRBJ1-1
V: TRBV5-1
CDR3: CASSQAALDTEAFF

J: TRBJ2-7
V: TRBV5-1
CDR3: CASSFGGQAFDEQYF

J: TRBJ1-3
V: TRBV19
CDR3: CASFTGTGNTIYF

J: TRBJ1-1
V: TRBV6-5
CDR3: CASYSGVRNTEAFF

J: TRBJ1-4
V: TRBV6-5
CDR3: CASKDRISREKLFF

J: TRBJ1-1
V: TRBV11-2
CDR3: CASSEQGGPNTEAFF

J: TRBJ1-2
V: TRBV5-1
CDR3: CASSLFGTGRYGYTF

J: TRBJ2-2
V: TRBV5-1
CDR3: CASSLGPRVEYTGELFF

J: TRBJ2-7
V: TRBV5-8
CDR3: CASRSKGQGGAYEQYF

J: TRBJ2-1
V: TRBV2
CDR3: CAGTGGPSAHNEQFF

J: TRBJ1-2
V: TRBV27
CDR3: CASSLGRGNYGYTF

J: TRBJ2-1
V: TRBV19
CDR3: CASSIAGVNEQFF

J: TRBJ2-2
V: TRBV10-1
CDR3: CASSPHGGNTGELFF

J: TRBJ1-1
V: TRBV18
CDR3: CASYGGLNTEAFF

J: TRBJ1-2
V: TRBV18
CDR3: CASSPAIGRDGYTF

J: TRBJ2-1
V: TRBV5-1
CDR3: CASSGSSGRISNEQFF

J: TRBJ2-3
V: TRBV28
CDR3: CASSFRSSGARGGTDTQYF

J: TRBJ2-1
V: TRBV7-7
CDR3: CASSLIGGALDEQFF